Following are 28 T cell receptor beta chains from one sample sequenced in a study of OX40 agonist ivuxolimab in advanced cancers. The repertoire was sequenced with immunoSEQ multiplex PCR; TCRdb's copy has only in-frame clones and lacks some. This table holds tens of thousands of clones, 70% to 90% found once. The sample here was CD4+ or CD8+ T cells sorted from blood, taken in a trial of the OX40 agonist ivuxolimab. The receptors were sampled from an adult with an advanced solid tumor such as melanoma, head and neck, liver or kidney cancer.

This clone appeared a single time. J is TRBJ2-1 and V is TRBV19, with D uncertain. The CDR3 sequence is 15 residues long. Germline V gene lookup returns CDR1 LNHDA and CDR2 SQIVND (reference sequence). Trimming stripped 6 bases from V and 2 bases from J, with 14 bases between. CDR3 coding DNA: TGTGCCAGTAGCCTTCTAAGGGCTGCCTACAATGAGCAGTTCTTC. This codes for CASSLLRAAYNEQFF.

The V and J genes are TRBV27 and TRBJ2-7; perhaps TRBD2 as D (7 bases). The germline V gene encodes CDR1 MNHEY and CDR2 SMNVEV (reference sequence). The CDR3 spans 15 residues. Trimming took off 3 bases at V and 5 bases at J, with 17 bases between the two ends. CDR3 sequence: CASSFLGGGRNEQYF. The CDR3 DNA sequence: TGTGCCAGCAGTTTTCTGGGGGGGGGCCGGAACGAGCAGTACTTC.

This chain's CDR3 is CASAEGAPYNEQFF. The CDR3 DNA follows: TGTGCCAGCGCGGAGGGAGCGCCCTACAATGAGCAGTTCTTC. This sequence joins TRBV5-6 and TRBJ2-1; possible D gene TRBD2, 6 bases. CDR1 SGHDT and CDR2 YYEEEE come from the germline V gene. The V end lost 7 bases, the J end lost 2 bases, and 13 bases lay between the germline ends. The length of the CDR3 is 14 residues. Variable domain in full (rest from reference TRBV5-6 and TRBJ2-1): DAGVTQSPTHLIKTRGQQVTLRCSPKSGHDTVSWYQQALGQGPQFIFQYYEEEERQRGNFPDRFSGHQFPNYSSELNVNALLLGDSALYLCASAEGAPYNEQFFGPGTRLTVL.

The genes are TRBV4-1 and TRBJ2-6; no reliable D call. This CDR3 region has 12 residues. Germline CDR1 MGHRA, CDR2 YSYEKL. Trimming removed 7 bases at V and 4 bases at J, with 5 bases between. CDR3 loop: CASTDGANVLTF. CDR3 coding DNA: TGCGCCAGCACGGACGGGGCCAACGTCCTGACTTTC.

The CDR3 sequence: CASRGGAGTDTQYF. The CDR3 nucleotides are TGTGCCAGCCGCGGGGGGGCCGGGACAGATACGCAGTATTTT. The chain is built from TRBV7-9 and TRBJ2-3; 9 bases align to TRBD2. Looked up from germline, CDR1 is SEHNR and CDR2 is FQNEAQ (reference sequence). The CDR3 loop spans 14 amino acids. V shed 8 bases, J shed 3 bases, and the junction held 6 bases outside the gene matches.

The V gene is TRBV11-2, the J gene TRBJ2-7; the D is unclear. CDR3 size: 15 residues. V was cut by 1 base and J by 2 bases, with 12 bases left in between. Germline CDR1 SGHAT, CDR2 FQNNGV. The CDR3 nucleotides are TGTGCCAGCAGCTTAGGATTCGGCAGACCCTACGAGCAGTACTTC. Translated: CASSLGFGRPYEQYF.

As regards this clone: Within the sample, other DNA sequences also encode this same CDR3. CDR3 nucleotides: TGTGCCAGCGGGACCTACGAGCAGTACTTC. Translating gives CASGTYEQYF. This chain connects TRBV27 to TRBJ2-7; D not certain. Trimming left V 8 bases short and J 2 bases short, with 4 bases between. The CDR3 runs 10 residues. Germline CDR1 is MNHEY and CDR2 is SMNVEV (reference sequence).

V usage is TRBV9 and J usage is TRBJ2-2, with 7 nucleotides matching TRBD1. This CDR3 region has 15 residues. Per germline, CDR1 SGDLS and CDR2 YYNGEE. Trimming took 4 bases from V and 7 from J; bases not matched to a gene: 10. The CDR3 region is CASSPRTGYYGELFF. For the CDR3, the DNA is TGTGCCAGCAGCCCACGGACAGGTTACTACGGGGAGCTGTTTTTT.

This clone has only one observation. This chain uses TRBV28 with TRBJ2-7; D is uncertain. The CDR3 is 14 amino acids. Trimming removed 10 bases from V and 3 bases from J, with 19 bases in between. Germline CDR1 and CDR2: MDHEN and SYDVKM. The chain's CDR3 is CATLSLGKSYEQYF. In nucleotides, the CDR3 is TGTGCCACCCTCAGTTTAGGGAAGAGCTACGAGCAGTACTTC.

This rearrangement joins TRBV11-1 to TRBJ1-4; TRBD1 aligns across 9 bases. The CDR3 is 16 residues long. V was pared by 5 bases and J by 4 bases, with 8 bases of the junction left unmatched. From germline, CDR1 is SGHAT and CDR2 FQDESV (reference sequence). As DNA, the CDR3 is TGTGCCAGCAGCCTTCCTCGGACAGGGGTTAATGAAAAACTGTTTTTT. Translation gives CASSLPRTGVNEKLFF.

The chain joins TRBV28 to TRBJ2-3, with 14 bases fitting TRBD2. Germline V gives CDR1 MDHEN, CDR2 SYDVKM. J was trimmed by 13 bases and V by 6 bases; bases with no gene match: 12. This CDR3 spans 15 amino acids. The CDR3 reads CASSPVGTSGSMEYF. CDR3 nucleotide sequence: TGTGCCAGCAGCCCCGTCGGGACTAGCGGGAGTATGGAGTATTTT.

Note on this clone: The same CDR3 is also encoded by other DNA sequences in this sample. This chain uses TRBV9 with TRBJ1-5; D may be TRBD1 (6 bases). The CDR3 totals 17 residues. Germline CDR1 is SGDLS and CDR2 is YYNGEE. V lost 3 bases, J lost 4 bases, and 20 bases lay in between. The CDR3 DNA reads as TGTGCCAGCAGCGCCGGGGACACCGACAGAGCTAATCAGCCCCAGCATTTT. Translating it yields CASSAGDTDRANQPQHF.

The chain carries TRBV4-1 and TRBJ1-5, with D possibly matching TRBD1 (5 bases). This CDR3 spans 14 amino acids. CDR1 is MGHRA, CDR2 YSYEKL, per germline. The ends were cut back, 4 bases at V and 3 bases at J, with 10 bases in the middle. CDR3 residues: CASSLPGHNQPQHF. As DNA, the CDR3 is TGCGCCAGCAGCCTACCAGGGCACAATCAGCCCCAGCATTTT.

This clone was seen only once. In DNA form, the CDR3 reads TGTGCCAGCAGTGGCGGGCCCCATTGGGGAGGGAGCACAGATACGCAGTATTTT. Translation: CASSGGPHWGGSTDTQYF. The rearrangement links TRBV25-1 to TRBJ2-3; 7 bases are shared with TRBD2. The CDR3 has 18 residues. Germline lookup yields CDR1 MGHDK and CDR2 SYGVNS. The V segment lost 4 bases and the J segment 0 bases; nucleotides outside the gene matches: 13.

In DNA, the CDR3 is TGTGCCAGCAGTAAACTAGCGGGGGCTTACAATGAGCAGTTCTTC. Translating gives CASSKLAGAYNEQFF. V usage is TRBV6-5 and J usage is TRBJ2-1; TRBD2 matches 11 bases. The CDR3 is 15 residues long. V dropped 5 bases and J dropped 4; count of bases not matched to a gene: 4. The germline V gene has CDR1 MNHEY and CDR2 SVGAGI.

The V and J genes are TRBV7-9 and TRBJ1-2, with D perhaps TRBD1 (5 bases). Trimming pared 5 bases from V and 6 bases from J, leaving 28 bases between. The CDR3 is 18 residues long. Looked up from germline, CDR1 is SEHNR and CDR2 is FQNEAQ (reference sequence). The CDR3 DNA sequence: TGTGCCAGCAGCCAATCGACCCGGACTGGTCGGGGGGTCGATGGCTACACCTTC. It codes for CASSQSTRTGRGVDGYTF.

This chain connects TRBV4-1 to TRBJ2-7; TRBD2 matches 10 bases. With V trimmed by 3 bases and J by 3 bases, 8 bases remained unmatched. CDR3 length equals 16 residues. Germline CDR1 is MGHRA and CDR2 is YSYEKL. CDR3 DNA sequence: TGCGCCAGCAGCCACGCAGGGACTAGCGTGAACTACGAGCAGTACTTC. Translating gives CASSHAGTSVNYEQYF.

The V and J genes are TRBV14 and TRBJ1-1, with 8 bases identical to TRBD1. This CDR3 comprises 13 residues. CDR1 SGHDN and CDR2 FVKESK come from the germline V gene. V shed 4 bases and J 6 bases; nucleotides not matched to a gene: 4. CDR3 loop: CASSLGQGSEAFF. DNA of the CDR3: TGTGCCAGCAGCCTTGGACAGGGCTCTGAAGCTTTCTTT. The whole variable domain, filled in from reference TRBV14 and TRBJ1-1, reads EAGVTQFPSHSVIEKGQTVTLRCDPISGHDNLYWYRRVMGKEIKFLLHFVKESKQDESGMPNNRFLAERTGGTYSTLKVQPAELEDSGVYFCASSLGQGSEAFFGQGTRLTVV.

The V call is TRBV27, the J call TRBJ2-7, with 7 bases matching TRBD1. Germline CDR1 MNHEY, CDR2 SMNVEV (reference sequence). J was trimmed by 2 bases and V by 4 bases; bases with no gene match: 14. The CDR3 covers 17 residues. DNA of the CDR3: TGTGCCAGCAGTTATGACCCCCGGGACAGCCACCCCTACGAGCAGTACTTC. Its translation: CASSYDPRDSHPYEQYF.

This clone was seen a handful of times. The V and J genes are TRBV27 and TRBJ2-7; 11 nucleotides align to TRBD1. Germline trimming cut 6 bases from V and 3 bases from J; bases unmatched to any gene: 4. CDR1 is MNHEY and CDR2 is SMNVEV in the germline V gene (reference sequence). This CDR3 has 14 residues. The CDR3 nucleotides read TGTGCCAGCAGCCGGGACAGGGGGTTCTACGAGCAGTACTTC. It yields the protein CASSRDRGFYEQYF.

For this clone: The same CDR3 arises from other DNA sequences in this sample as well. The chain couples TRBV2 to TRBJ2-7; D is unresolved. Looked up from germline, CDR1 is SNHLY and CDR2 is FYNNEI. Trimming stripped 7 bases from V and 5 bases from J, with 6 bases between. The CDR3 length is 10 residues. CDR3: CASIGNEQYF. CDR3 DNA: TGTGCCAGCATTGGAAACGAGCAGTACTTC.

This clone occurred once. The chain combines TRBV7-6 with TRBJ2-7; 10 bases are a match to TRBD1. CDR1 and CDR2 from the germline V gene are SGHVS and FNYEAQ. V gave up 1 base and J gave up 1 base; unmatched junction bases: 7. This CDR3 has 17 amino acids. The CDR3 bases are TGTGCCAGCAGCTTAGGGGCCGCGGGACAGGGGTCCTACGAGCAGTACTTC. This encodes CASSLGAAGQGSYEQYF.

This chain joins TRBV9 and TRBJ1-3; tentatively, D is TRBD1 (6 bases). The V gene lost 3 bases and the J gene lost 4 bases, with 11 bases spanning the gap. This CDR3 is built from 14 residues. Germline CDR1 reads SGDLS; CDR2 reads YYNGEE. The CDR3 loop is CASSAPTGGNTIYF. The CDR3 DNA reads TGTGCCAGCAGCGCACCGACAGGAGGAAACACCATATATTTT.

This clone showed up just once. J is TRBJ1-5 and V is TRBV27; D is possibly TRBD1 (5 bases). V was pared by 6 bases and J by 4 bases, with 28 bases between. Germline values: CDR1 MNHEY, CDR2 SMNVEV (reference sequence). The CDR3 extends over 19 amino acids. The chain's CDR3 is CASRSYPSPGPQVNQPQHF. The CDR3 DNA reads as TGTGCCAGCAGGAGCTATCCTTCGCCGGGACCCCAGGTTAATCAGCCCCAGCATTTT.

V gene TRBV18 combines with J gene TRBJ1-3; D not certain. The V end was cut by 6 bases, the J end by 0 bases, with 12 bases between. Germline CDR1 KGHSH, CDR2 LQKENI. CDR3 length: 15 amino acids. The CDR3 DNA follows: TGTGCCAGCTCCCCCGGGCAGAACTCTGGAAACACCATATATTTT. It codes for CASSPGQNSGNTIYF.

The chain has TRBV30 and TRBJ2-3; possible D gene TRBD1, 5 bases. This CDR3 has 14 amino acids. The germline V gene encodes CDR1 GTSNPN and CDR2 SVGIG (reference sequence). V was cut by 5 bases and J by 0 bases, with 12 bases left in between. For the CDR3, the DNA is TGTGCCTGGGGGGTAGGGGTTAGCACAGATACGCAGTATTTT. It codes for CAWGVGVSTDTQYF.

This clone appeared once. The V and J genes are TRBV7-9 and TRBJ1-1; D call uncertain. In germline, CDR1 is SEHNR, CDR2 FQNEAQ (reference sequence). This CDR3 is 15 amino acids long. Trimming took off 5 bases at V and 1 base at J, with 14 bases between the two ends. The CDR3 DNA follows: TGTGCCAGCAGCCCCCCCGCGGATTGGAACACTGAAGCTTTCTTT. Its translation: CASSPPADWNTEAFF.

V is TRBV5-6 and J is TRBJ2-1, with no clear D. V lost 2 bases and J lost 9, with 9 bases in between. Germline V CDR1 and CDR2: SGHDT, YYEEEE. The CDR3 totals 12 residues. CDR3 amino acids: CASSFWKGEQFF. In DNA, the CDR3 is TGTGCCAGCAGCTTCTGGAAGGGTGAGCAGTTCTTC.